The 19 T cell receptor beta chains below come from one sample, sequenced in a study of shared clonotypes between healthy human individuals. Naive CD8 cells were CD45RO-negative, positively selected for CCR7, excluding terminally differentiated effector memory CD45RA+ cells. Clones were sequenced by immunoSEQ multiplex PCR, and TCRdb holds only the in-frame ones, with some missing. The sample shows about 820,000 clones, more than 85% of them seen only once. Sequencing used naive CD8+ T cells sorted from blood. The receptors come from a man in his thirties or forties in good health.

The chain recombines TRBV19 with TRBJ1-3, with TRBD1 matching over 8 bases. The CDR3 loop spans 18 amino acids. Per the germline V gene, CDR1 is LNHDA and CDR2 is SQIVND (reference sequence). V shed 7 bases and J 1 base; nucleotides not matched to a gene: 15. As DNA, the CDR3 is TGTGCCAGTACCATGATGTGGGACAGGCCCTCGTCTGGAAACACCATATATTTT. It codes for CASTMMWDRPSSGNTIYF.

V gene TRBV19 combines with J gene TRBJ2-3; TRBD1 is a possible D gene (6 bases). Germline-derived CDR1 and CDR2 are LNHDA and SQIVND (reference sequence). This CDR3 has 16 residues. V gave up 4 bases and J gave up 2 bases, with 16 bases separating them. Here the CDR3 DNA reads TGTGCCAGTAGTACCAGGACAGAACCCACCACAGATACGCAGTATTTT. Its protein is CASSTRTEPTTDTQYF.

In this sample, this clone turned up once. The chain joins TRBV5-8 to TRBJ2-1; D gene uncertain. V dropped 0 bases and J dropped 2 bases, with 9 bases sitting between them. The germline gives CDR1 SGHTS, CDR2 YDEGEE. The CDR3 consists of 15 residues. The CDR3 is CASSLDVTAYNEQFF. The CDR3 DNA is TGTGCCAGCAGCTTGGACGTTACAGCCTACAATGAGCAGTTCTTC.

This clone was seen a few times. The CDR3 DNA follows: TGTGCCAGCAGCCCCGGGGGAGGGGATGGCTACACCTTC. Translated, it gives CASSPGGGDGYTF. The chain uses TRBV9 and TRBJ1-2; D is possibly TRBD1 (5 bases). This CDR3 has 13 amino acids. The germline V and J ends were trimmed by 4 bases and 6 bases, with 13 bases remaining between them. CDR1 and CDR2 from the germline V gene are SGDLS and YYNGEE. Drawing the rest from reference TRBV9 and TRBJ1-2, the complete variable domain is DSGVTQTPKHLITATGQRVTLRCSPRSGDLSVYWYQQSLDQGLQFLIQYYNGEERAKGNILERFSAQQFPDLHSELNLSSLELGDSALYFCASSPGGGDGYTFGSGTRLTVV.

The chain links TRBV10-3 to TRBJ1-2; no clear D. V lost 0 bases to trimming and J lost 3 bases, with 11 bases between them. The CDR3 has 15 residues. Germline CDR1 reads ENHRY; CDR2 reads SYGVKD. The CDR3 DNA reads TGTGCCATCAGTGAGTCGGCAGACTCGCACTATGGCTACACCTTC. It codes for CAISESADSHYGYTF.

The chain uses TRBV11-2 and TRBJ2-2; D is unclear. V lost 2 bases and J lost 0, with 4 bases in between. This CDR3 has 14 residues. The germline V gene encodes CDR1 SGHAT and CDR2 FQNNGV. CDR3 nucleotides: TGTGCCAGCAGCTTAACAGCGAACACCGGGGAGCTGTTTTTT. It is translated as CASSLTANTGELFF.

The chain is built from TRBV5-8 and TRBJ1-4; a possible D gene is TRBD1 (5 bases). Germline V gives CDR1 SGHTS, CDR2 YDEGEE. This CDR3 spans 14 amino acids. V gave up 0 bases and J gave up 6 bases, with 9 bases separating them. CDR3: CASSLVQAHEKLFF. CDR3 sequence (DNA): TGTGCCAGCAGCTTGGTACAGGCCCATGAAAAACTGTTTTTT.

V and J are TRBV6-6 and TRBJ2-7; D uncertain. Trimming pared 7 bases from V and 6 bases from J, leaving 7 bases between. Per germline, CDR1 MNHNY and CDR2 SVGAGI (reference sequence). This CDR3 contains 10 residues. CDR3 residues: CASTPREQYF. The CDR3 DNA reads TGTGCCAGCACCCCTCGCGAGCAGTACTTC.

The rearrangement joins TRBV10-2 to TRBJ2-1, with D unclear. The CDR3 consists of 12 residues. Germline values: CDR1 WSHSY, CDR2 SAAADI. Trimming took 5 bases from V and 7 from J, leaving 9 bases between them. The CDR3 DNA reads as TGCGCCAGCAGTCTGGGCTGGAATGAGCAGTTCTTC. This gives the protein CASSLGWNEQFF.

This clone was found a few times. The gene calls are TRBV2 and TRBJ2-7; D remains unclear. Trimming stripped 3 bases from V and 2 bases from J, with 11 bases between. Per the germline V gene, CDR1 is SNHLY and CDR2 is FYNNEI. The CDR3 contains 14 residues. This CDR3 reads CASSDRSVAYEQYF. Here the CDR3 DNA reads TGTGCCAGCAGTGACAGATCTGTGGCCTACGAGCAGTACTTC.

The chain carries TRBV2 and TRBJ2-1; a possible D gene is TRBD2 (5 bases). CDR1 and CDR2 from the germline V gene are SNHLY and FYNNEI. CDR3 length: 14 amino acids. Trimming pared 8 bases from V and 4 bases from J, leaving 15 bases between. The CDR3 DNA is TGTGCCAGCCGGACTGTCGTGGCGTACAATGAGCAGTTCTTC. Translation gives CASRTVVAYNEQFF.

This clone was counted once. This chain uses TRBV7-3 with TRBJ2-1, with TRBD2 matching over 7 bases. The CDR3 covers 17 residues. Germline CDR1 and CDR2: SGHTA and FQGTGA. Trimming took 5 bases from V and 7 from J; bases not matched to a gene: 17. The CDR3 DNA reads TGTGCCAGCAGCCCCGTGGGCGGGAGAGACAGTACGAATGAGCAGTTCTTC. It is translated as CASSPVGGRDSTNEQFF.

Here the CDR3 DNA reads TGTGCCAGCATGAGCGGGAGCCGAGAGACCCAGTACTTC. Amino acid sequence: CASMSGSRETQYF. The chain uses TRBV6-5 and TRBJ2-5; 8 bases are shared with TRBD2. Germline lookup yields CDR1 MNHEY and CDR2 SVGAGI. The CDR3 has 13 amino acids. The J segment lost 4 bases and the V segment lost 7 bases, leaving 5 bases of the junction unmatched.

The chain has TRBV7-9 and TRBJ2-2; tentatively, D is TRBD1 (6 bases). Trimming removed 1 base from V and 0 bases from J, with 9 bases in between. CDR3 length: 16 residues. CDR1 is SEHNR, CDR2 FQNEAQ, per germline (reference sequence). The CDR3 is CASSLETGPNTGELFF. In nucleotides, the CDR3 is TGTGCCAGCAGCTTAGAAACAGGGCCGAACACCGGGGAGCTGTTTTTT.

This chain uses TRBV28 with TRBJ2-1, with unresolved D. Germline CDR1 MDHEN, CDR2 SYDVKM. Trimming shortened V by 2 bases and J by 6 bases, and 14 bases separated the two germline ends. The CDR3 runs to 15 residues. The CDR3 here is CASSLVGGPANEQFF. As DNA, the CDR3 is TGTGCCAGCAGTTTAGTGGGCGGACCCGCCAATGAGCAGTTCTTC.

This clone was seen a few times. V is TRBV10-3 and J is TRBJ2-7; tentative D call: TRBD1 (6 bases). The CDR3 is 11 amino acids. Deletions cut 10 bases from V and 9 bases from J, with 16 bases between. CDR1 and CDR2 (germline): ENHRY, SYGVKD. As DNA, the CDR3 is TGTGCCACAACAAACAGGGTAGCGCAGTACTTC. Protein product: CATTNRVAQYF.

CDR3 DNA: TGTGCCAGCAGTTTGCAGAGGCTTAATGAAAAACTGTTTTTT. The encoded protein is CASSLQRLNEKLFF. V usage is TRBV28 and J usage is TRBJ1-4; D is ambiguous. V lost 3 bases, J lost 4 bases, and 9 bases lay in between. Germline V gene data show CDR1 as MDHEN and CDR2 as SYDVKM. CDR3 length: 14 residues.

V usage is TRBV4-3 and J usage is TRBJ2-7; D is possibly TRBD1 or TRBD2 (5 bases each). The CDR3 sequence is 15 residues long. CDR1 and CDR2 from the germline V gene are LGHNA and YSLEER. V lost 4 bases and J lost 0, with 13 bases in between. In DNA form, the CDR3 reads TGCGCCAGCAGCCCAGGGAGCGGAGCCTCCTACGAGCAGTACTTC. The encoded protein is CASSPGSGASYEQYF.

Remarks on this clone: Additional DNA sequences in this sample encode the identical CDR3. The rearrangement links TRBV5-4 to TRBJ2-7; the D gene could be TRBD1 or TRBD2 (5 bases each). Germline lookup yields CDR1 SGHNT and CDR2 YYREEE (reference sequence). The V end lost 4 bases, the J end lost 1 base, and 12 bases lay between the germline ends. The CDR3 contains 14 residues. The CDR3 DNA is TGTGCCAGCAGCCTTGGGGACCGGTCCTACGAGCAGTACTTC. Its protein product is CASSLGDRSYEQYF.